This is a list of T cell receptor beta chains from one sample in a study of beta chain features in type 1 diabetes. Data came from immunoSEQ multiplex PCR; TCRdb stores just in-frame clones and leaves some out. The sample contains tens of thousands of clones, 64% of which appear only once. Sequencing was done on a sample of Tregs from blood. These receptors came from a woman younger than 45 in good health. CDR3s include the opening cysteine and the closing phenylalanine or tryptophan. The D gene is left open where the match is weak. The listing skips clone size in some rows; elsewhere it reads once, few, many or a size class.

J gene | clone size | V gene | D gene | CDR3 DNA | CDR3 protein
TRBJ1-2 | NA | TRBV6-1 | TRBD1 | TGTGCCAGCGGCGGGACAGGGTTAAACTATGGCTACACCTTC | CASGGTGLNYGYTF
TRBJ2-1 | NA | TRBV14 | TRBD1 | TGTGCCAGCAGCCAATACAAGGGACAGGAATACAATGAGCAGTTCTTC | CASSQYKGQEYNEQFF
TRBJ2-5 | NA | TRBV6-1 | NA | TGTGCCAGCAGTGAATGGCCTACCCAGTACTTC | CASSEWPTQYF
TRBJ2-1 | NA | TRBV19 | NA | TGTGCCAGTAGTTTCCGGAGCTCCTACAATGAGCAGTTCTTC | CASSFRSSYNEQFF
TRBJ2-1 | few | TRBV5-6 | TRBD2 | TGTGCCAGCAGCTTGGTTCTAGCGGGAGGTCGGTCCTACAATGAGCAGTTCTTC | CASSLVLAGGRSYNEQFF
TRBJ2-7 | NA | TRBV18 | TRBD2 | TGTGCCAGCTCACCGACTAGCGGGAGTGAGCACGAGCAGTACTTC | CASSPTSGSEHEQYF
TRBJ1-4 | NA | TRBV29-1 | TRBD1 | TGCAGCGTATCCGCCGGGACAGGGTTTGAAAAACTGTTTTTT | CSVSAGTGFEKLFF
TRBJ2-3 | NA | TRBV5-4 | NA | TGTGCCAGCAGCTTGCGTAGGCGGGATAACACAGATACGCAGTATTTT | CASSLRRRDNTDTQYF
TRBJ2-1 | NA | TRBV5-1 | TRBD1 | TGCGCCAGCAGCTTGGAGGGACAGGAGAACAATGAGCAGTTCTTC | CASSLEGQENNEQFF
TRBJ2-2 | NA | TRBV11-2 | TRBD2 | TGTGCCAGCAGCTTAGGGACTAGCGGGACCATTGGCACCGGGGAGCTGTTTTTT | CASSLGTSGTIGTGELFF
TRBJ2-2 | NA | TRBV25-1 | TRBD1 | TGTGCCAGCAAGGGGGCGAGCGCGAACACCGGGGAGCTGTTTTTT | CASKGASANTGELFF
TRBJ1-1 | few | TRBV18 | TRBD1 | TGTGCCAGCTCACGACGGGACAGGGGGAGGTACACTGAAGCTTTCTTT | CASSRRDRGRYTEAFF
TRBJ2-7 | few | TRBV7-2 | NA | TGTGCCAGCAGCTTAGCCGGGTTCTCCTACGAGCAGTACTTC | CASSLAGFSYEQYF
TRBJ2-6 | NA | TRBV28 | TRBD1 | TGTGCCAGCAGTCCTTCTAACAGGGGGGTATATGGGGCCAACGTCCTGACTTTC | CASSPSNRGVYGANVLTF
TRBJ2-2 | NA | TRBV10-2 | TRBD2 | TGCGCCAGCAGACTAGCGGGAACCTCGGGCGGGGAGCTGTTTTTT | CASRLAGTSGGELFF
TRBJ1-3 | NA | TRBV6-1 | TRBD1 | TGTGCCAGCAGTGTCTGGGGACAGGGGGACTCTGGAAACACCATATATTTT | CASSVWGQGDSGNTIYF
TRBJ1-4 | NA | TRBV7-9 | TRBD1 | TGTGCCAGCAGCTCCGGACAGGGGAGTGCAACTAATGAAAAACTGTTTTTT | CASSSGQGSATNEKLFF
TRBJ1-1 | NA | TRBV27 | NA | TGTGCCAGCAACCCCCTCGGAGGCGGGAACCACGCGGAGGGAGCTTTCTTT | CASNPLGGGNHAEGAFF
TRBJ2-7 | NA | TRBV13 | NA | TGTGCCAGCAGCCCAAACACCCGGGTTGCCTCCTACGAGCAGTACTTC | CASSPNTRVASYEQYF
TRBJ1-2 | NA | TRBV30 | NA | TGTGCCTGGCGCAACCCAGGGACACCCTACACCTTC | CAWRNPGTPYTF
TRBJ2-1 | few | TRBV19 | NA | TGTGCCAGTAGAACCACACAGGGCCCCCTCTCCTACAATGAGCAGTTCTTC | CASRTTQGPLSYNEQFF
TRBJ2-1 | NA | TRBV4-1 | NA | TGCGCCAGCAGCCAAGAAATACAGGACCCCCACAATGAGCAGTTCTTC | CASSQEIQDPHNEQFF
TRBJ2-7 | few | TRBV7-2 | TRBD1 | TGTGCCAGCAGCTGGAGACAGGGTGCATACTACGAGCAGTACTTC | CASSWRQGAYYEQYF
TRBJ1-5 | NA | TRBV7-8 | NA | TGTGCCAGCAGCTTAACACGACGGGGGGCTAATCAGCCCCAGCATTTT | CASSLTRRGANQPQHF
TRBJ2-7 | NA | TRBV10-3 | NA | TGTGCCATCAGTGAGTCGTTGCGCCCACAGATCCAGTACTTC | CAISESLRPQIQYF
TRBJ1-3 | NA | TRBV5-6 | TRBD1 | TGTGCCAGCAGCCCCAGGGGGTCTGGAAACACCATATATTTT | CASSPRGSGNTIYF
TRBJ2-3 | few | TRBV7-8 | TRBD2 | TGTGCCAGCAGCAAAAAGCGGGGGGAGTTCGGGGATACGCAGTATTTT | CASSKKRGEFGDTQYF
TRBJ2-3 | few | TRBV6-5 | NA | TGTGCCAGCAGTCTTCAGGGGTACTCCACAGATACGCAGTATTTT | CASSLQGYSTDTQYF
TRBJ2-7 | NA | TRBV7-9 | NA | TGTGCCAGCAGCTTAAGAGACGAGCAGTACTTC | CASSLRDEQYF
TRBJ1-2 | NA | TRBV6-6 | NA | TGTGCCAGCCGTAATCAGGGGAGCGATGGCTACACCTTC | CASRNQGSDGYTF
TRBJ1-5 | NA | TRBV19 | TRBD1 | TGTGCCACCATGATGACAGGGCCGGGTGGGCCCCAGCATTTT | CATMMTGPGGPQHF
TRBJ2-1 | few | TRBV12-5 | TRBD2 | TGTGCTAGTGGTTTGGTACTCCTAGCGGGAGGCCCTAGGAACAATGAGCAGTTCTTC | CASGLVLLAGGPRNNEQFF
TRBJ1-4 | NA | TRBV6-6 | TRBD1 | TGTGCCAGCAGTCGACAGGGGGCGACTAATGAAAAACTGTTTTTT | CASSRQGATNEKLFF
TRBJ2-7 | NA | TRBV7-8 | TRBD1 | TGTGCCAGCAGCTCCGCCGGGACAGTGTACGAGCAGTACTTC | CASSSAGTVYEQYF